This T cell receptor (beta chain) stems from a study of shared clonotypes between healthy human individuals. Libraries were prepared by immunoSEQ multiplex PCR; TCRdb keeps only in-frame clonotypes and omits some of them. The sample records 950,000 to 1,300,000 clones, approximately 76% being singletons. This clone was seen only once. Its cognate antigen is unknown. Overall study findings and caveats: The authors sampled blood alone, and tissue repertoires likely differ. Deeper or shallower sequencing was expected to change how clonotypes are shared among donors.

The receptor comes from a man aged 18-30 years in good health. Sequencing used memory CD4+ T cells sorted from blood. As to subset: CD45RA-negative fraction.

This CDR3 is CASSYTIGNTGELFF. The CDR3 coding sequence is TGTGCCAGCAGTTACACCATTGGGAACACCGGGGAGCTGTTTTTT. The V call is TRBV2, the J call TRBJ2-2; no clear D. CDR1 SNHLY and CDR2 FYNNEI come from the germline V gene. V was pared by 5 bases and J by 1 base, with 11 bases between. The CDR3 runs 15 residues.